One and the same sample provided the 6 T cell receptor beta chains below, sequenced in a study of CD8+ T cells in alopecia areata (dated by TCRdb to the late 2010s). In the paper's terms, the treatment or condition label means: oral pan-JAK inhibitor, 5-10 mg twice daily. Library generation was performed with the immunoSEQ multiplex PCR assay. To provide template for TCR sequencing, every sample had RNA extracted and reverse transcribed into cDNA. The table comes from immuneACCESS by way of TCRdb, which keeps in-frame sequences with V and J called. Part of the clones is missing from these tables; in studies checked, under half for an unresolved V gene and the rest for unknown reasons. The sample includes 150,000 to 200,000 clones, with about 65% observed a single time. The ten largest clones capture 1.3% of the sample. The starting material was CD4+ T cells sorted from blood, obtained around week 49, from a patient treated with tofacitinib. These receptors all stem from a human donor with alopecia areata.

DNA for the CDR3: TGTGCCAGCAGCTTTAGGGCCCCTCGCAGCACAGATACGCAGTATTTT. Its protein is CASSFRAPRSTDTQYF. This sequence joins TRBV5-6 and TRBJ2-3, with no clear D. This CDR3 is built from 16 residues. Trimming cost V 2 bases and J 0 bases, with 13 bases left between them. Germline assignment: CDR1 SGHDT and CDR2 YYEEEE.

This clone was seen only a few times. The chain joins TRBV15 to TRBJ1-3; the D gene is possibly TRBD1 (6 bases). Trimming pared 8 bases from V and 0 bases from J, leaving 11 bases between. The germline CDR1 and CDR2 sequences are LNHNV and YYDKDF (reference sequence). The CDR3 sequence is 14 residues long. Here the CDR3 reads CATSWDNSGNTIYF. The CDR3 DNA follows: TGTGCCACCTCGTGGGACAACTCTGGAAACACCATATATTTT.

The chain carries TRBV4-3 and TRBJ1-2; 8 bases are a match to TRBD1. Germline CDR1 reads LGHNA; CDR2 reads YSLEER. V lost 1 base, J lost 2 bases, and 3 bases stayed unmatched. The CDR3 is made up of 15 amino acids. The CDR3 loop is CASSQVDRENYGYTF. The CDR3, as DNA: TGCGCCAGCAGCCAAGTGGACAGGGAGAACTATGGCTACACCTTC.

The chain links TRBV25-1 to TRBJ2-7; 7 bases are a match to TRBD1. V lost 5 bases to trimming and J lost 4 bases; unmatched junction nucleotides: 11. The CDR3 runs 15 residues. CDR1 and CDR2 from the germline V gene are MGHDK and SYGVNS. CDR3 amino acids: CASSIGQVTGYEQYF. Here the CDR3 DNA reads TGTGCCAGCAGTATCGGACAGGTAACGGGGTACGAGCAGTACTTC.

The chain joins TRBV7-2 to TRBJ2-7; perhaps TRBD1 as D (5 bases). The CDR3 contains 17 residues. The germline gives CDR1 SGHTA, CDR2 FQGNSA. With 2 bases removed from V and 3 bases from J, the gap between germline ends came to 20 bases. CDR3 region: CASSLSSGTRQRYEQYF. The DNA of the CDR3 is TGTGCCAGCAGCTTAAGTTCAGGAACAAGACAGCGCTACGAGCAGTACTTC.

This chain connects TRBV28 to TRBJ2-7; D is ambiguous. Trimming took 3 bases from V and 0 from J, leaving 6 bases between them. CDR1 and CDR2 (germline): MDHEN, SYDVKM. There are 13 residues in the CDR3. Here the CDR3 reads CASSFAGSYEQYF. CDR3 coding DNA: TGTGCCAGCAGTTTTGCCGGCTCCTACGAGCAGTACTTC.